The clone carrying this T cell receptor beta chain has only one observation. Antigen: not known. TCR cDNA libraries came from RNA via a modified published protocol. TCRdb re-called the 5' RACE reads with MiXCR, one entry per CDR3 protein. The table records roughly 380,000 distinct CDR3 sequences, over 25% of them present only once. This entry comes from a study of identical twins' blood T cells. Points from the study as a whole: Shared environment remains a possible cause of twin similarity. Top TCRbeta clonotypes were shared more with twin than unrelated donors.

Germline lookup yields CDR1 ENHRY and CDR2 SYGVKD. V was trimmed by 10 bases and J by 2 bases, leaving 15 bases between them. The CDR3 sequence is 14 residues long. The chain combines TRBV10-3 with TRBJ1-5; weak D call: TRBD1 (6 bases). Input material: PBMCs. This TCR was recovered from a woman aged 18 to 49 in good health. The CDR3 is CASRKTGGNQPQHF. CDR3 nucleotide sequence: TGTGCCAGCAGAAAGACAGGAGGCAATCAGCCCCAGCATTTT.